The present T cell receptor beta chain was sequenced within a study of T cell repertoires in ileal Crohn's disease. Findings of the study overall: All patients with clonality above 26.8% had endoscopic recurrence.

Time point defined: neoterminal ileum biopsy at postoperative endoscopy, about 6 months after surgery. In the case of this clone: Its antigen is unknown.

Sequencing used immunoSEQ multiplex PCR; TCRdb keeps in-frame clones, though not all of them. The data show some 60,000 clones, roughly nine tenths seen once. The CDR3 length is 14 residues. Trimming removed 2 bases from V and 7 bases from J, with 9 bases in between. CDR1 MGHDK and CDR2 SYGVNS come from the germline V gene. Sequenced input: ileal tissue. The origin of this receptor is an adult with Crohn's disease. The J gene is TRBJ1-6, the V gene TRBV25-1, with TRBD1 as a possible D gene (6 bases). The CDR3 reads CASSEVGTNSPLHF. The CDR3 DNA reads TGTGCCAGCAGTGAAGTCGGGACAAATTCACCCCTCCACTTT.